This is a list of T cell receptor beta chains from one sample in a study of T cells in Graves' hyperthyroidism and ophthalmopathy. TCRdb recomputed calls from the multiplex PCR reads with MiXCR, one row per CDR3 protein. The table shows fewer than 250,000 distinct CDR3 sequences, with 16% occurring only once. Input material: blood. These receptors were obtained from a young woman with Graves' ophthalmopathy. Both conserved end residues are part of each CDR3.

V | CDR3
TRBV24-1 | CATSDYQGSGYTF
TRBV13 | CASSFRDRGSEQYF
TRBV7-8 | CASSSIRAYEQYF
TRBV6-1 | CASSESYRRQGLAPYNSPLHF
TRBV5-1 | CASSLGSGGAQETQYF
TRBV6-1 | CASSSWGRGDTQYF
TRBV7-3 | CASRRRGVRQPQHF
TRBV20-1 | CSAERQGPYNEQFF
TRBV28 | CASSDLGTGGSRQPQHF
TRBV28 | CASSSTAIGAGANVLTF
TRBV24-1 | CATSDTGQGTDTQYF
TRBV6-1 | CASSALRQGATDTQYF
TRBV30 | CAWTGGINWNEQFF
TRBV9 | CASSVEMGMGNGYTF
TRBV5-1 | CASSSDRGSDTIYF
TRBV7-2 | CASSSDNNYGYTF
TRBV4-1 | CASSQRLAGGVSEQYF
TRBV27 | CASKFNGGGESLRELFF
TRBV9 | CASSAGSSHNSPLHF
TRBV3-1 | CASSQDFKSSYNEQFF